The 18 T cell receptor beta chains presented below share a single source sample, sequenced in a study of OX40 agonist ivuxolimab in advanced cancers. Method: immunoSEQ multiplex PCR; TCRdb's copy keeps in-frame clones and lacks some. The data contain 44,000 or so clones, around 80% of them seen just once; the ten biggest clones take up approximately 7.5%. Here the sequenced sample was CD4+ or CD8+ T cells sorted from blood, taken in a trial of the OX40 agonist ivuxolimab. Every receptor here comes from an adult with an advanced solid tumor such as melanoma, head and neck, liver or kidney cancer.

The chain recombines TRBV11-2 with TRBJ2-5; D not certain. Germline CDR1 reads SGHAT; CDR2 reads FQNNGV. Trimming removed 4 bases at V and 1 base at J, with 13 bases between. The CDR3 consists of 15 residues. DNA for the CDR3: TGTGCCAGCAGCTCGGTCCCCATGCCCCAAGAGACCCAGTACTTC. Amino acids: CASSSVPMPQETQYF.

DNA for the CDR3: TGTGCCAGCAGCTCGACAGGGCTGGCCACTGAAGCTTTCTTT. Translation: CASSSTGLATEAFF. The V gene is TRBV11-2, the J gene TRBJ1-1; TRBD1 agrees at 7 bases. CDR1 is SGHAT, CDR2 FQNNGV, per germline. V was pared by 4 bases and J by 4 bases, with 6 bases of the junction left unmatched. The CDR3 is made up of 14 amino acids.

V gene TRBV10-3 combines with J gene TRBJ2-1; D is uncertain. The CDR3 covers 13 residues. Trimming stripped 3 bases from V and 5 bases from J, with 8 bases between. Per germline, CDR1 ENHRY and CDR2 SYGVKD. The CDR3, as DNA: TGTGCCATCAGTGATAAGGGAAACAATGAGCAGTTCTTC. Protein sequence: CAISDKGNNEQFF.

This clone has more than one count but fewer than ten. The chain has TRBV7-8 and TRBJ2-7; TRBD2 matches at 15 bases. V was pared by 3 bases and J by 7 bases, with 1 base of the junction left unmatched. Germline CDR1 is SGHVS and CDR2 is FQNEAQ. This CDR3 spans 14 amino acids. The CDR3 region is CASSFGLAGGEQYF. CDR3 bases: TGTGCCAGCAGCTTCGGACTAGCGGGAGGGGAGCAGTACTTC.

The V gene is TRBV9, the J gene TRBJ1-2; the D gene is possibly TRBD1 (5 bases). The CDR3 is made up of 14 amino acids. Trimming shortened V by 4 bases and J by 9 bases, and 19 bases separated the two germline ends. Germline CDR1 reads SGDLS; CDR2 reads YYNGEE. CDR3 amino acids: CASSLLGAGLRYTF. The CDR3 nucleotides read TGTGCCAGCAGCCTTCTAGGGGCAGGGCTTCGCTACACCTTC. Full variable domain (remainder filled in from reference TRBV9 and TRBJ1-2): DSGVTQTPKHLITATGQRVTLRCSPRSGDLSVYWYQQSLDQGLQFLIQYYNGEERAKGNILERFSAQQFPDLHSELNLSSLELGDSALYFCASSLLGAGLRYTFGSGTRLTVV.

By its share, this clone is medium-sized. CDR3 coding DNA: TGTGCCAGCAGGACGGGGGTCGGCACTGAAGCTTTCTTT. It encodes CASRTGVGTEAFF. The V call is TRBV2, the J call TRBJ1-1; TRBD1 might be the D (5 bases). Looked up from germline, CDR1 is SNHLY and CDR2 is FYNNEI. Deletions cut 6 bases from V and 4 bases from J, with 12 bases between. The CDR3 runs 13 residues.

This chain links TRBV4-3 with TRBJ2-1; 12 nucleotides agree with TRBD2. CDR3 size: 16 residues. The junction had 4 bases not matched to a gene; V was cut back by 0 bases and J by 7 bases. Germline V gene sequence: CDR1 LGHNA, CDR2 YSLEER. The CDR3 DNA reads TGCGCCAGCAGCCAAGATACGCTAGCGGGAGGGAATGAGCAGTTCTTC. Its translation: CASSQDTLAGGNEQFF.

Comments on this clone: Germline and junction disagree at one end, which may indicate a read error. The CDR3 bases are TGTGCCAGCAGCGCAGGGAGGAACTCTGAAGCTTTCTTT. Amino acids: CASSAGRNSEAFF. V usage is TRBV5-6 and J usage is TRBJ1-1, with D possibly matching TRBD1 (5 bases). CDR1 and CDR2 from the germline V gene are SGHDT and YYEEEE. The CDR3 consists of 13 residues. The full variable domain, rest sourced from reference TRBV5-6 and TRBJ1-1, is DAGVTQSPTHLIKTRGQQVTLRCSPKSGHDTVSWYQQALGQGPQFIFQYYEEEERQRGNFPDRFSGHQFPNYSSELNVNALLLGDSALYLCASSAGRNSEAFFGQGTRLTVV.

The V gene is TRBV18, the J gene TRBJ1-3; D possibly corresponds to TRBD1 (5 bases). The V end lost 3 bases, the J end lost 0 bases, and 9 bases lay between the germline ends. Germline V gives CDR1 KGHSH, CDR2 LQKENI. This CDR3 has 15 residues. This CDR3 reads CASSPGHFSGNTIYF. The CDR3 region has the DNA TGTGCCAGCTCACCCGGACACTTCTCTGGAAACACCATATATTTT.

The chain links TRBV7-9 to TRBJ1-4; 7 nucleotides line up with TRBD1. The CDR3 runs to 14 residues. Germline trimming cut 6 bases from V and 3 bases from J; bases unmatched to any gene: 4. The germline CDR1 and CDR2 sequences are SEHNR and FQNEAQ (reference sequence). The CDR3, as DNA: TGTGCCAGCAGACTCGACAGGGCTAATGAAAAACTGTTTTTT. This translates into CASRLDRANEKLFF.

The DNA for the CDR3 is TGTGCCAGTAGAAGGGCAGGGTACAATGAGCAGTTCTTC. Its translation: CASRRAGYNEQFF. The chain carries TRBV19 and TRBJ2-1, with D maybe TRBD1 (5 bases). The CDR3 runs 13 residues. V lost 6 bases and J 4 bases, leaving 10 bases between the germline ends. Germline assignment: CDR1 LNHDA and CDR2 SQIVND (reference sequence). Full variable domain (rest looked up from reference TRBV19 and TRBJ2-1): DGGITQSPKYLFRKEGQNVTLSCEQNLNHDAMYWYRQDPGQGLRLIYYSQIVNDFQKGDIAEGYSVSREKKESFPLTVTSAQKNPTAFYLCASRRAGYNEQFFGPGTRLTVL.

This chain joins TRBV27 and TRBJ1-6; no firm D call. The CDR3 consists of 13 residues. Germline V lookup: CDR1 MNHEY, CDR2 SMNVEV (reference sequence). Trimming pared 2 bases from V and 14 bases from J, leaving 13 bases between. CDR3 coding DNA: TGTGCCAGCAGTTTACTCGGCCGCCCATCCCTCCACTTT. Its protein product is CASSLLGRPSLHF.

The V and J genes are TRBV9 and TRBJ2-2, with TRBD2 identical over 15 bases. V gave up 3 bases and J gave up 9 bases; unmatched junction bases: 6. This CDR3 is built from 16 residues. Germline CDR1 reads SGDLS; CDR2 reads YYNGEE. The CDR3 sequence: CASSGGLAGGPRELFF. DNA for the CDR3: TGTGCCAGCAGCGGTGGACTAGCGGGAGGGCCCCGGGAGCTGTTTTTT. The entire variable domain, with the rest obtained from reference TRBV9 and TRBJ2-2, is as follows: DSGVTQTPKHLITATGQRVTLRCSPRSGDLSVYWYQQSLDQGLQFLIQYYNGEERAKGNILERFSAQQFPDLHSELNLSSLELGDSALYFCASSGGLAGGPRELFFGEGSRLTVL.

This chain uses TRBV6-1 with TRBJ1-3; D gene ambiguous. Germline CDR1 and CDR2: MNHNS and SASEGT. The CDR3 contains 13 residues. The V gene lost 7 bases and the J gene lost 0 bases, with 7 bases spanning the gap. CDR3 bases: TGTGCCAGCACCTCGAGCTCTGGAAACACCATATATTTT. Amino acids: CASTSSSGNTIYF.

This chain links TRBV10-3 with TRBJ2-7; 8 nucleotides line up with TRBD1. The germline V gene has CDR1 ENHRY and CDR2 SYGVKD. V trimming: 6 bases; J trimming: 5 bases; junction bases outside the gene matches: 12. This CDR3 has 15 amino acids. CDR3 DNA sequence: TGTGCCATCAGAACCTCCGGACAGGGTATCCACGAGCAGTACTTC. Its protein is CAIRTSGQGIHEQYF.

The CDR3 region is CASSFKGNEQYF. CDR3 nucleotides: TGCGCCAGCAGCTTTAAGGGGAACGAGCAGTACTTC. The chain couples TRBV5-1 to TRBJ2-7, with D possibly TRBD1 on 5 matching bases. The ends were cut back, 2 bases at V and 5 bases at J, with 8 bases in the middle. The germline CDR1 and CDR2 sequences are SGHRS and YFSETQ. CDR3 size: 12 residues.

This chain joins TRBV5-6 and TRBJ2-3; 11 positions agree with TRBD1. Germline V gene data show CDR1 as SGHDT and CDR2 as YYEEEE. There are 15 residues in the CDR3. The trim removed 4 bases at V and 4 bases at J, leaving 5 bases unmatched. DNA for the CDR3: TGTGCCAGCAGCGTCGGACAGGGGGCCGCAGATACGCAGTATTTT. Translation: CASSVGQGAADTQYF.

The chain has TRBV2 and TRBJ1-2, with 9 bases fitting TRBD1. Trimming took 5 bases from V and 0 from J; bases not matched to a gene: 4. CDR1 SNHLY and CDR2 FYNNEI come from the germline V gene. The CDR3 sequence is 15 residues long. Written as DNA, the CDR3 is TGTGCCAGCAGTCCAAACAGGGGGCCTAACTATGGCTACACCTTC. It specifies CASSPNRGPNYGYTF.